A single sample is the source of the 25 T cell receptor beta chains below, sequenced in a study of cytomegalovirus exposure and HLA in healthy donors. The PCR made use of 60 Vbeta and 13 Jbeta primers. Some clones are missing from TCRdb's copy, which holds only in-frame ones; the method was immunoSEQ multiplex PCR. The sample contains fewer than 40,000 clones, roughly 90% of which appear only once. The sample comprised PBMCs. These receptors were collected from a woman aged 40 to 50 in good health and CMV-seropositive.

The chain joins TRBV7-2 to TRBJ1-2; D may be TRBD1 (6 bases). V was cut by 2 bases and J by 0 bases, with 7 bases left in between. The CDR3 length is 14 residues. Germline V gene sequence: CDR1 SGHTA, CDR2 FQGNSA. The CDR3 loop is CASSLRTANYGYTF. CDR3 nucleotides: TGTGCCAGCAGCTTACGGACAGCTAACTATGGCTACACCTTC. Full variable domain (remainder filled in from reference TRBV7-2 and TRBJ1-2): GAGVSQSPSNKVTEKGKDVELRCDPISGHTALYWYRQSLGQGLEFLIYFQGNSAPDKSGLPSDRFSAERTGGSVSTLTIQRTQQEDSAVYLCASSLRTANYGYTFGSGTRLTVV.

J is TRBJ1-2 and V is TRBV7-9; D perhaps matches TRBD1 (6 bases). The germline V gene encodes CDR1 SEHNR and CDR2 FQNEAQ (reference sequence). The CDR3 loop spans 15 amino acids. The V end was cut by 3 bases, the J end by 3 bases, with 14 bases between. The CDR3 here is CASSLTTGMHYGYTF. Here the CDR3 DNA reads TGTGCCAGCAGCTTGACAACAGGGATGCACTATGGCTACACCTTC.

The chain has TRBV29-1 and TRBJ2-3; 9 bases are shared with TRBD2. CDR1 is SQVTM, CDR2 ANQGSEA, per germline. CDR3 length: 14 amino acids. With V trimmed by 8 bases and J by 4 bases, 10 bases remained unmatched. The CDR3 spells CSLSGLAAPDTQYF. The CDR3 DNA reads TGCAGCCTCTCGGGACTAGCCGCCCCAGATACGCAGTATTTT.

This clone was seen a few times. This sequence joins TRBV4-3 and TRBJ2-7, with D possibly matching TRBD1 (6 bases). The CDR3 extends over 15 amino acids. Trimming took off 4 bases at V and 1 base at J, with 14 bases between the two ends. The germline V gene encodes CDR1 LGHNA and CDR2 YSLEER. The CDR3 reads CASSLSVGASYEQYF. CDR3 DNA: TGCGCCAGCAGCCTTTCGGTGGGGGCATCCTACGAGCAGTACTTC.

The CDR3 protein is CASSPMTGANYGYTF. The CDR3 DNA reads as TGCGCCAGCAGCCCGATGACAGGAGCTAACTATGGCTACACCTTC. This chain links TRBV5-1 with TRBJ1-2; tentative D call: TRBD1 (6 bases). Germline loops: CDR1 SGHRS, CDR2 YFSETQ. V was shortened by 4 bases and J by 0 bases, with 13 bases between the two germline ends. The CDR3 has 15 amino acids. The whole variable domain, filled in from reference TRBV5-1 and TRBJ1-2, reads KAGVTQTPRYLIKTRGQQVTLSCSPISGHRSVSWYQQTPGQGLQFLFEYFSETQRNKGNFPGRFSGRQFSNSRSEMNVSTLELGDSALYLCASSPMTGANYGYTFGSGTRLTVV.

In its sample, this clone was seen once. The chain has TRBV10-1 and TRBJ2-5, with TRBD2 matching over 11 bases. Gene TRBJ2-7 matches the end of the DNA better, so the J call may be wrong. The CDR3 is 16 amino acids. Germline loops: CDR1 WNHNN, CDR2 SYGVQD (reference sequence). The DNA for the CDR3 is TGCGCCAGCAGTGAGTCCTTAGCGGGGGGGCCCGGCGAGCAGTACTTC. Its translation: CASSESLAGGPGEQYF.

The chain employs TRBV18 and TRBJ1-5; D remains unclear. Germline V CDR1 and CDR2: KGHSH, LQKENI. There are 13 residues in the CDR3. Trimming stripped 4 bases from V and 7 bases from J, with 11 bases between. This CDR3 reads CASSLSFVQPQHF. CDR3 nucleotide sequence: TGTGCCAGCTCACTTTCTTTTGTCCAGCCCCAGCATTTT.

The chain is built from TRBV9 and TRBJ2-7; 8 bases align to TRBD1. There are 14 residues in the CDR3. V trimming: 4 bases; J trimming: 7 bases; junction bases outside the gene matches: 10. Germline lookup yields CDR1 SGDLS and CDR2 YYNGEE. The DNA for the CDR3 is TGTGCCAGCAGCCCCCCGGACAGGGTGTCAGAGCAGTACTTC. Translating gives CASSPPDRVSEQYF.

Points on this clone: At one boundary the junction diverges from the germline segment, which might be a read error. The CDR3 DNA reads TGTTCCAGCAGCCTCCGAGGACAGTCGGTCACTGAAGCTTTCTTT. Protein: CSSSLRGQSVTEAFF. V and J are TRBV7-9 and TRBJ1-1; D is perhaps TRBD1 (6 bases). Germline CDR1 reads SEHNR; CDR2 reads FQNEAQ (reference sequence). This CDR3 contains 15 residues.

V is TRBV7-9 and J is TRBJ1-3; possibly TRBD1 for D (5 bases). V was cut by 4 bases and J by 0 bases, with 7 bases left in between. Germline V gene lookup returns CDR1 SEHNR and CDR2 FQNEAQ (reference sequence). CDR3 length equals 14 residues. CDR3 nucleotides: TGTGCCAGCAGCTACGGGGGCTCTGGAAACACCATATATTTT. It yields the protein CASSYGGSGNTIYF.

This clone was seen a few times. The V call is TRBV4-3, the J call TRBJ1-4; a weak D match, TRBD1 (6 bases). The germline V gene has CDR1 LGHNA and CDR2 YSLEER. The CDR3 runs to 16 residues. Deletions cut 1 base from V and 7 bases from J, with 16 bases between. The CDR3 sequence is CASSQAHQGSPEKLFF. CDR3 DNA: TGCGCCAGCAGCCAAGCCCACCAGGGGAGCCCTGAAAAACTGTTTTTT.

V gene TRBV6-6 combines with J gene TRBJ1-1; D remains ambiguous. This CDR3 has 15 residues. CDR1 and CDR2 from the germline V gene are MNHNY and SVGAGI (reference sequence). V was clipped by 0 bases and J by 6 bases, with 14 bases between them. This CDR3 reads CASSYSRARKAEAFF. Written as DNA, the CDR3 is TGTGCCAGCAGTTACTCGAGGGCGAGAAAGGCTGAAGCTTTCTTT.

Worth noting for this clone: The sample carries other DNA sequences with the same CDR3. V usage is TRBV4-3 and J usage is TRBJ2-1; D might be TRBD2 (6 bases). With 3 bases removed from V and 4 bases from J, the gap between germline ends came to 19 bases. Germline V gene lookup returns CDR1 LGHNA and CDR2 YSLEER. CDR3 length equals 17 residues. The CDR3 is CASSQGGPASSYNEQFF. CDR3 in DNA: TGCGCCAGCAGCCAGGGAGGCCCCGCCAGTTCTTACAATGAGCAGTTCTTC.

This clone was seen only a few times. V gene TRBV18 combines with J gene TRBJ1-2; weak D call: TRBD1 (6 bases). The V end lost 3 bases, the J end lost 8 bases, and 16 bases lay between the germline ends. Germline lookup yields CDR1 KGHSH and CDR2 LQKENI. The CDR3 extends over 14 amino acids. DNA of the CDR3: TGTGCCAGCTCACCCAGGGCACAGGGCGAAGGCTACACCTTC. This gives the protein CASSPRAQGEGYTF.

V is TRBV19 and J is TRBJ2-3; D is perhaps TRBD1 (5 bases). Looked up from germline, CDR1 is LNHDA and CDR2 is SQIVND (reference sequence). The CDR3 has 15 residues. Trimming left V 1 base short and J 0 bases short, with 8 bases between. The CDR3 nucleotides read TGTGCCAGTAGTATAGGACAGCCTAGCACAGATACGCAGTATTTT. This codes for CASSIGQPSTDTQYF.

The rearrangement links TRBV2 to TRBJ1-6, with a tentative D call TRBD1 (6 bases). Germline loops: CDR1 SNHLY, CDR2 FYNNEI. The CDR3 runs 17 residues. Trimming removed 6 bases from V and 0 bases from J, with 15 bases in between. The CDR3 sequence is CASRNRASSSYNSPLHF. As DNA, the CDR3 is TGTGCCAGCAGGAACAGGGCTTCAAGCTCCTATAATTCACCCCTCCACTTT. The full variable domain, completed using reference TRBV2 and TRBJ1-6, is EPEVTQTPSHQVTQMGQEVILRCVPISNHLYFYWYRQILGQKVEFLVSFYNNEISEKSEIFDDQFSVERPDGSNFTLKIRSTKLEDSAMYFCASRNRASSSYNSPLHFGNGTRLTVT.

The chain recombines TRBV9 with TRBJ2-7; D might be TRBD1 (6 bases). The CDR3 contains 15 residues. Germline CDR1 is SGDLS and CDR2 is YYNGEE. Trimming removed 2 bases at V and 3 bases at J, with 15 bases between. CDR3 amino acids: CASSVRGQRSYEQYF. DNA of the CDR3: TGTGCCAGCAGCGTCCGTGGACAGAGGAGCTACGAGCAGTACTTC.

This sequence joins TRBV11-3 and TRBJ1-4, with D possibly matching TRBD1 (6 bases). The CDR3 has 14 residues. CDR1 is SGHNT, CDR2 YENEEA, per germline. Between the trimmed V and J ends, which lost 8 bases and 6 bases, there was a span of 16 bases. CDR3 sequence reads: CASRDTPLHEKLFF. The CDR3 coding sequence is TGTGCCAGCCGGGACACACCTCTCCATGAAAAACTGTTTTTT.

This chain links TRBV4-1 with TRBJ1-3, with D possibly matching TRBD1 (5 bases). Trimming took 0 bases from V and 0 from J, leaving 12 bases between them. From germline, CDR1 is MGHRA and CDR2 YSYEKL. The CDR3 is 17 amino acids. This CDR3 is CASSQDGGLPSGNTIYF. CDR3 DNA sequence: TGCGCCAGCAGCCAAGATGGGGGGTTACCCTCTGGAAACACCATATATTTT.

The chain carries TRBV6-5 and TRBJ1-4; 7 bases line up with TRBD1. V lost 11 bases to trimming and J lost 7 bases; unmatched junction nucleotides: 10. The CDR3 is made up of 13 amino acids. CDR1 is MNHEY, CDR2 SVGAGI, per germline. The CDR3 bases are TGTGCCGGCATGAGGGGGCACGGTGAAAAACTGTTTTTT. It codes for CAGMRGHGEKLFF.

The genes are TRBV7-2 and TRBJ2-2, with D tentatively TRBD2 (6 bases). The CDR3 extends over 16 amino acids. V lost 6 bases and J 7 bases, leaving 21 bases between the germline ends. Germline lookup yields CDR1 SGHTA and CDR2 FQGNSA. For the CDR3, the DNA is TGTGCCAGCAGTGGCGGGGCGGCCATTCCCGGCGGGGAGCTGTTTTTT. Protein: CASSGGAAIPGGELFF. Full variable domain (missing parts from reference TRBV7-2 and TRBJ2-2): GAGVSQSPSNKVTEKGKDVELRCDPISGHTALYWYRQSLGQGLEFLIYFQGNSAPDKSGLPSDRFSAERTGGSVSTLTIQRTQQEDSAVYLCASSGGAAIPGGELFFGEGSRLTVL.

The V and J genes are TRBV10-3 and TRBJ2-3; 9 positions match TRBD1. With V trimmed by 7 bases and J by 5 bases, 4 bases remained unmatched. Germline loops: CDR1 ENHRY, CDR2 SYGVKD. There are 13 residues in the CDR3. CDR3 amino acids: CAINMGQGDTQYF. In nucleotides, the CDR3 is TGTGCCATCAATATGGGACAGGGAGATACGCAGTATTTT.

This chain joins TRBV11-2 and TRBJ2-7; D not resolved. From germline, CDR1 is SGHAT and CDR2 FQNNGV. The V end lost 0 bases, the J end lost 6 bases, and 9 bases lay between the germline ends. The CDR3 runs to 13 residues. CDR3 amino acids: CASSLEARSEQYF. The DNA of the CDR3 is TGTGCCAGCAGCTTAGAGGCTAGAAGCGAGCAGTACTTC.

The chain recombines TRBV4-3 with TRBJ1-2, with a tentative D call TRBD1 (6 bases). The CDR3 contains 13 residues. With 1 base removed from V and 6 bases from J, the gap between germline ends came to 9 bases. The germline V gene has CDR1 LGHNA and CDR2 YSLEER. CDR3 sequence (DNA): TGCGCCAGCAGCCAAGGGTCAGGGGATGGCTACACCTTC. It is translated as CASSQGSGDGYTF.

The chain uses TRBV5-3 and TRBJ2-1; TRBD1 agrees at 9 bases. TRBV5-3 is an ORF for which the function is uncertain. The CDR3 runs to 15 residues. With 1 base clipped from V and 5 bases from J, the junction kept 4 bases outside the gene matches. Here the CDR3 DNA reads TGTGCCAGAAGCTTGCTGGGACAGGGCAACAATGAGCAGTTCTTC. This translates into CARSLLGQGNNEQFF.